Detailed here is one TCR beta chain. Antigen unknown. The CDR3 is 13 residues long. V lost 1 base to trimming and J lost 7 bases, with 10 bases between them. Germline CDR1 reads MNHNS; CDR2 reads SASEGT. Several immunoSEQ plates held equal portions of the genomic DNA taken from each subset. Clones were read by immunoSEQ multiplex PCR, and TCRdb kept only the in-frame ones, dropping some. The sample records some 2,000,000 clones, around 95% being singletons. This record comes from a study of shared clonotypes between healthy human individuals. Study outcomes and limitations: Compared with memory subsets, naive subsets generally had larger estimated richness. Naive CD4 clonotypes overlapped across a few donors at roughly 5.1%. Enrolling few donors narrowed the genetic and exposure-history diversity that was represented.

J is TRBJ1-2 and V is TRBV6-1, with unresolved D. This TCR was sampled from a man between 18 and 29 years old in good health. The specimen was naive CD4+ T cells sorted from blood. The subset: CD45RA+ positively selected. The CDR3 sequence: CASSEGRLGGYTF. The CDR3 DNA follows: TGTGCCAGCAGTGAAGGACGTCTGGGTGGCTACACCTTC.